Shown below are 22 T cell receptor beta chains from a single sample sequenced in a study of T cell responses to AZD1222 COVID-19 vaccine. Produced via immunoSEQ multiplex PCR; TCRdb's table is partial and in-frame only. The table shows about 180,000 clones, with around 90% occurring only once. The sequenced sample was peripheral blood, obtained on day 0 of AZD1222 vaccination. These receptors all stem from an adult in good health.

The chain joins TRBV24-1 to TRBJ2-3, with 8 bases fitting TRBD2. V was clipped by 3 bases and J by 6 bases; unmatched bases: 10. The CDR3 has 16 amino acids. Germline V gene sequence: CDR1 KGHDR, CDR2 SFDVKD. Here the CDR3 reads CATSDRNSGKADTQYF. CDR3 nucleotide sequence: TGTGCCACCAGTGATCGAAATAGCGGGAAAGCCGATACGCAGTATTTT.

V gene TRBV28 combines with J gene TRBJ2-1; D not resolved. This CDR3 has 16 amino acids. V lost 6 bases to trimming and J lost 0 bases, with 15 bases between them. Germline CDR1 reads MDHEN; CDR2 reads SYDVKM. This CDR3 is CASSALMGSSYNEQFF. In DNA, the CDR3 is TGTGCCAGCAGCGCCCTAATGGGGTCCTCCTACAATGAGCAGTTCTTC. Full variable domain (rest looked up from reference TRBV28 and TRBJ2-1): DVKVTQSSRYLVKRTGEKVFLECVQDMDHENMFWYRQDPGLGLRLIYFSYDVKMKEKGDIPEGYSVSREKKERFSLILESASTNQTSMYLCASSALMGSSYNEQFFGPGTRLTVL.

This clone appeared a single time. The V gene is TRBV21-1, the J gene TRBJ2-1; the table calls TRBD1, which could not be checked here. TRBV21-1 is listed as a pseudogene. This CDR3 has 15 amino acids. CDR3 DNA sequence: TGTGCCAGCTGCAGACAGGGGAGCTCCTACAATGAGCAGTTCTTC. Amino acids: CASCRQGSSYNEQFF.

The chain employs TRBV28 and TRBJ2-1; D gene ambiguous. CDR1 is MDHEN, CDR2 SYDVKM, per germline. The CDR3 runs 12 residues. V lost 3 bases to trimming and J lost 7 bases, with 7 bases between them. Here the CDR3 reads CASSFWINEQFF. In DNA form, the CDR3 reads TGTGCCAGCAGTTTCTGGATAAATGAGCAGTTCTTC.

The gene calls are TRBV10-3 and TRBJ2-5; D possibly corresponds to TRBD2 (6 bases). Per germline, CDR1 ENHRY and CDR2 SYGVKD. CDR3 length: 11 residues. The V end was cut by 10 bases, the J end by 2 bases, with 8 bases between. The CDR3 DNA is TGTGCCACTCGGGAGCAAGAGACCCAGTACTTC. Residues: CATREQETQYF.

About this clone itself: Within the sample, other DNA sequences also encode this same CDR3. The rearrangement uses TRBV6-1 and TRBJ1-5, with D perhaps TRBD1 (5 bases). This CDR3 is 14 amino acids long. Germline lookup yields CDR1 MNHNS and CDR2 SASEGT. V lost 0 bases and J lost 5, with 8 bases in between. This CDR3 reads CASSEARGYQPQHF. CDR3 DNA sequence: TGTGCCAGCAGTGAAGCGAGGGGTTATCAGCCCCAGCATTTT.

V is TRBV6-4 and J is TRBJ2-6; TRBD1 or TRBD2 may be the D gene (5 bases each). Germline loops: CDR1 MRHNA, CDR2 SNTAGT. This CDR3 has 13 amino acids. V lost 11 bases and J 1 base, leaving 9 bases between the germline ends. The CDR3, as DNA: TGTGCCGCCGGGACGTCTGGGGCCAACGTCCTGACTTTC. Protein product: CAAGTSGANVLTF.

The chain carries TRBV24-1 and TRBJ2-3; tentatively, D is TRBD2 (5 bases). This CDR3 spans 15 amino acids. Trimming removed 5 bases at V and 0 bases at J, with 11 bases between. From germline, CDR1 is KGHDR and CDR2 SFDVKD. Here the CDR3 reads CATSATGLSTDTQYF. The CDR3 region has the DNA TGTGCCACCAGTGCTACTGGACTTAGCACAGATACGCAGTATTTT.

The chain couples TRBV19 to TRBJ2-3; 7 bases match TRBD1. V gave up 10 bases and J gave up 4 bases; unmatched junction bases: 2. The CDR3 loop spans 11 amino acids. Germline V gene data show CDR1 as LNHDA and CDR2 as SQIVND (reference sequence). In nucleotides, the CDR3 is TGTGCCACCACAGGGGCAGATACGCAGTATTTT. Amino acids: CATTGADTQYF.

The V call is TRBV6-5, the J call TRBJ2-1; 8 bases line up with TRBD2. Germline CDR1 and CDR2: MNHEY and SVGAGI. The CDR3 has 13 residues. Trimming cost V 7 bases and J 9 bases; bases outside gene matches: 8. The CDR3 region has the DNA TGTGCCAGCACCCTAGCGGCGGGAGGTGAGCAGTTCTTC. Amino acid sequence: CASTLAAGGEQFF.

V and J are TRBV4-3 and TRBJ2-2; 8 nucleotides agree with TRBD2. Germline V CDR1 and CDR2: LGHNA, YSLEER. With 4 bases clipped from V and 1 base from J, the junction kept 2 bases outside the gene matches. The CDR3 is 15 amino acids. For the CDR3, the DNA is TGCGCCAGCAGCCCTACTAGCGGGAACACCGGGGAGCTGTTTTTT. Translated, it gives CASSPTSGNTGELFF.

The chain employs TRBV19 and TRBJ2-1; D may be TRBD1 (5 bases). V shed 2 bases and J shed 3 bases, with 11 bases lying between them. The CDR3 runs 15 residues. CDR1 is LNHDA, CDR2 SQIVND, per germline (reference sequence). The CDR3 nucleotides read TGTGCCAGTAGTATACAGGGTATCGACTACAATGAGCAGTTCTTC. Translating gives CASSIQGIDYNEQFF.

A single count supports this clone. The V and J genes are TRBV5-1 and TRBJ1-4, with TRBD1 matching 11 bases. V dropped 2 bases and J dropped 8; count of bases not matched to a gene: 8. This CDR3 comprises 16 residues. From germline, CDR1 is SGHRS and CDR2 YFSETQ. This CDR3 reads CASSLTPGQGGEKLFF. The CDR3 DNA is TGCGCCAGCAGCTTAACTCCGGGACAGGGGGGAGAAAAACTGTTTTTT.

This chain uses TRBV9 with TRBJ1-2, with unresolved D. Germline V gives CDR1 SGDLS, CDR2 YYNGEE. The CDR3 sequence is 14 residues long. V lost 0 bases to trimming and J lost 8 bases, with 14 bases between them. CDR3 DNA: TGTGCCAGCAGCGTAGAGGTAGGAGGGCGCGGCTACACCTTC. Translated: CASSVEVGGRGYTF.

The CDR3 DNA follows: TGTGCCAGCAGCTTAGTTTCAGGAATCACTGAAGCTTTCTTT. It translates to CASSLVSGITEAFF. The rearrangement uses TRBV13 and TRBJ1-1; D unresolved. CDR1 PRHDT and CDR2 FYEKMQ come from the germline V gene (reference sequence). V was pared by 1 base and J by 4 bases, with 10 bases between. This CDR3 has 14 residues.

The table lists this clone with a few counts. The CDR3 is CASSISPRRGNQPQHF. CDR3 DNA sequence: TGTGCCAGTAGTATATCCCCCCGCAGGGGCAATCAGCCCCAGCATTTT. The V and J genes are TRBV19 and TRBJ1-5; possible D gene TRBD1, 5 bases. The CDR3 length is 16 residues. V lost 2 bases and J 2 bases, leaving 13 bases between the germline ends. Germline CDR1 and CDR2: LNHDA and SQIVND (reference sequence).

This clone was observed once. V is TRBV6-2 or TRBV6-3 and J is TRBJ1-6, with D uncertain. CDR1 is MNHEY, CDR2 SVGEGT, per germline. Trimming left V 1 base short and J 7 bases short, with 5 bases between. The CDR3 has 13 amino acids. CDR3 nucleotides: TGTGCCAGCAGTTACTGGACGAATTCACCCCTCCACTTT. Translating it yields CASSYWTNSPLHF.

The rearrangement joins TRBV21-1 to TRBJ2-7. TRBV21-1 counts as a pseudogene. The CDR3 extends over 18 amino acids. The CDR3 bases are TGTGCCAGCAGCAAAGATAACGGGGGCAGGAAGGCCTCCTACGAGCAGTACGTC. It specifies CASSKDNGGRKASYEQYV.

The chain is built from TRBV28 and TRBJ2-3, with 9 bases matching TRBD2. Unmatched junction bases numbered 11, after V lost 6 bases and J lost 4 bases. The CDR3 runs 16 residues. The germline V gene encodes CDR1 MDHEN and CDR2 SYDVKM. The CDR3 spells CASSPLGGRAPDTQYF. The CDR3 DNA sequence: TGTGCCAGCAGCCCCCTTGGCGGGAGGGCCCCAGATACGCAGTATTTT.

The rearrangement joins TRBV19 to TRBJ1-5; 9 bases fit TRBD1. J gave up 7 bases and V 6 bases, and 10 bases lay outside the gene matches. CDR1 and CDR2 from the germline V gene are LNHDA and SQIVND (reference sequence). CDR3 size: 15 residues. The CDR3, as DNA: TGTGCCAGTAGGACACCGGGACAGGGTGGGCAGCCCCAGCATTTT. Encoded protein: CASRTPGQGGQPQHF.

The chain combines TRBV9 with TRBJ1-2; TRBD1 matches 9 bases. With 0 bases clipped from V and 2 bases from J, the junction kept 2 bases outside the gene matches. The CDR3 loop spans 15 amino acids. Germline CDR1 SGDLS, CDR2 YYNGEE. The CDR3 sequence: CASSVAGTGNYGYTF. The CDR3 DNA sequence: TGTGCCAGCAGCGTAGCCGGGACAGGGAACTATGGCTACACCTTC.

The CDR3 protein is CASSSGVGGPNTEAFF. The CDR3 DNA reads TGTGCCAGCAGCTCCGGTGTGGGGGGGCCGAACACTGAAGCTTTCTTT. The V and J genes are TRBV7-8 and TRBJ1-1; D may be TRBD1 (6 bases). The germline V and J ends were trimmed by 4 bases and 1 base, with 16 bases remaining between them. The CDR3 has 16 amino acids. CDR1 SGHVS and CDR2 FQNEAQ come from the germline V gene.